One T cell receptor (beta chain) is described in this entry. What it binds is unknown. This CDR3 is built from 15 residues. V lost 4 bases to trimming and J lost 9 bases; unmatched junction nucleotides: 8. Germline CDR1 reads KGHSH; CDR2 reads LQKENI. Roughly 0.85-10 million cryopreserved PBMC were held in samples before DNA extraction. The assay, immunoSEQ v3.0, was run at survey level. Clones were read by immunoSEQ multiplex PCR, and TCRdb kept only the in-frame ones, dropping some. The sample lists 25,000 to 35,000 clones, more than 85% occurring once. This record comes from a study of long-term antiretroviral therapy in people with HIV. In the study overall: A decade or so separates the oldest specimens from the later 2015 immediate-ART recommendation.

Study-wide findings and caveats: Repertoires with HIV possessed tighter CDR3 length spans than those of controls. Clones that expanded before ART (that is, prior to treatment) dominated the repertoire at all time points.

The chain couples TRBV18 to TRBJ2-1; 11 bases are shared with TRBD1. Sequences were derived from unsorted PBMCs, sampled roughly 5 years before starting antiretroviral therapy. The sequence derives from a man aged 45 to 65 with HIV. As DNA, the CDR3 is TGTGCCAGCTCACACTCGGACAGGGGGCAGGGTGAGCAGTTCTTC. This encodes CASSHSDRGQGEQFF. Combining the CDR3 with reference TRBV18 and TRBJ2-1 gives the whole variable domain NAGVMQNPRHLVRRRGQEARLRCSPMKGHSHVYWYRQLPEEGLKFMVYLQKENIIDESGMPKERFSAEFPKEGPSILRIQQVVRGDSAAYFCASSHSDRGQGEQFFGPGTRLTVL.